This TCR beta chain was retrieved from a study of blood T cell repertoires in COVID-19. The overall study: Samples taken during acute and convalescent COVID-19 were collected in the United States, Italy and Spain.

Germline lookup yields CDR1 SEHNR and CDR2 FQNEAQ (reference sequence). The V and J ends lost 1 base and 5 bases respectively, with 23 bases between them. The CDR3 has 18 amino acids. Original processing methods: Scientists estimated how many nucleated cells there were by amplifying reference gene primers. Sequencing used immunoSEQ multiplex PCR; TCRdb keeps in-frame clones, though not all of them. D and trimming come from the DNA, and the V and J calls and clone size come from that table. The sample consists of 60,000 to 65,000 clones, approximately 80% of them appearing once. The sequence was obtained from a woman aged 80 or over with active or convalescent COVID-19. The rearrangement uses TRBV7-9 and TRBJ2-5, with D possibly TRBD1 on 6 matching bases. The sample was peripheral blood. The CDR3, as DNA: TGTGCCAGCAGCTTAGTGGGATTGGGGGCAGAGAGTAAGGAGACCCAGTACTTC. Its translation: CASSLVGLGAESKETQYF.